This T cell receptor (beta chain) was identified during a study of T cell responses to AZD1222 COVID-19 vaccine. Overall study: Combined were second doses at about 4 or about 12 weeks.

This clone was found once. Repertoires were generated with immunoSEQ multiplex PCR, while TCRdb's copy carries only in-frame clones and drops some. The table has some 140,000 clones, around 90% seen once. Deletions cut 8 bases from V and 2 bases from J, with 14 bases between. The length of the CDR3 is 14 residues. Germline assignment: CDR1 MDHEN and CDR2 SYDVKM. Sequenced here: peripheral blood, sampled on day 0 of AZD1222 vaccination. The TCR sequence derives from an adult in good health. The chain combines TRBV28 with TRBJ2-3; TRBD1 might be the D (6 bases). The CDR3 nucleotides are TGTGCCAGCGGCCCCAGGGGCCTCACAGATACGCAGTATTTT. Amino acid sequence: CASGPRGLTDTQYF.